The rows below give T cell receptor beta chains drawn from one sample of a study of T-cell memory formation after mild COVID-19. TCRdb itself ran the 5' RACE reads through MiXCR, one entry per CDR3 protein. The data contain tens of thousands of distinct CDR3 sequences, 15% to 20% of them seen just once; the ten biggest clones take up about a third. Sequencing was done on a sample of PBMCs or a T cell subset sorted from them (not recorded which). The receptors were gathered from an adult woman who had mild COVID-19 (a few samples of this study predate the infection). Cell type and time point are not known. Both conserved end residues are part of each CDR3. The D gene is left open where the match is weak. Expanded clones get a size class; other rows say once, few or many, or leave the size out.

>TRBJ2-3|NA|NA|TRBV13|16
CASSRRRDLKTDTQYF
TGTGCCAGCAGCCGTCGCAGGGATCTTAAAACAGATACGCAGTATTTT
>TRBJ2-2|medium-sized|TRBD1|TRBV6-2/TRBV6-3|16
CASSYPTGGSTGELFF
TGTGCCAGCAGTTACCCGACAGGGGGATCGACCGGGGAGCTGTTTTTT
>TRBJ2-7|few|NA|TRBV7-6|15
CASSLERGGVHEQYF
TGTGCCAGCAGCTTAGAAAGGGGCGGGGTCCACGAGCAGTACTTC
>TRBJ2-1|NA|NA|TRBV20-1|14
CSIPDSSSYNEQFF
TGCAGTATCCCCGACTCAAGCTCCTACAATGAGCAGTTCTTC
>TRBJ1-1|NA|NA|TRBV29-1|11
CSGTANTEAFF
TGCAGCGGGACGGCAAACACTGAAGCTTTCTTT
>TRBJ2-5|few|NA|TRBV5-1|14
CASSLVSLQETQYF
TGCGCCAGCAGCTTGGTGTCTCTGCAAGAGACCCAGTACTTC
>TRBJ2-4|NA|TRBD1|TRBV5-1|14
CASSSGQGLNIQYF
TGCGCCAGCAGCTCGGGACAGGGGTTGAACATTCAGTACTTC
>TRBJ2-7|few|TRBD2|TRBV5-1|17
CASKTWAGGPSSYEQYF
TGCGCCAGCAAGACCTGGGCGGGGGGCCCTAGCTCCTACGAGCAGTACTTC
>TRBJ2-4|few|NA|TRBV5-1|14
CASSADLAKNIQYF
TGCGCCAGCAGCGCGGACCTAGCCAAAAACATTCAGTACTTC
>TRBJ2-7|once|NA|TRBV14|9
CASTASQYF
TGTGCCAGCACCGCCTCTCAGTACTTC
>TRBJ1-1|few|NA|TRBV7-3|13
CASSYGQNTEAFF
TGTGCCAGCAGCTATGGCCAGAACACTGAAGCTTTCTTT
>TRBJ2-7|few|NA|TRBV20-1|13
CSAQGMSSYEQYF
TGCAGTGCGCAGGGAATGAGCTCCTACGAGCAGTACTTC
>TRBJ2-5|few|TRBD1|TRBV4-2|16
CASSQAGGQYQETQYF
TGTGCCAGCAGCCAAGCAGGGGGCCAGTACCAAGAGACCCAGTACTTC
>TRBJ2-7|few|TRBD1|TRBV29-1|16
CSVEDELETGHYEQYF
TGCAGCGTTGAAGATGAGTTGGAGACAGGGCACTACGAGCAGTACTTC
>TRBJ2-7|NA|NA|TRBV6-2/TRBV6-3|14
CASSYGNLAYEQYF
TGTGCCAGCAGTTACGGCAATTTAGCCTACGAGCAGTACTTC
>TRBJ2-1|few|NA|TRBV3-1|16
CASSQGQSGPYNEQFF
TGTGCCAGCAGCCAAGGGCAGTCAGGGCCCTACAATGAGCAGTTCTTC
>TRBJ1-2|few|NA|TRBV28|17
CASSSQGVSKVSYGYTF
TGTGCCAGCAGTTCCCAAGGGGTTTCTAAAGTCTCCTATGGCTACACCTTC